The 25 T cell receptor delta chains below all came from one sample that was sequenced in a study of gamma-delta T cells after stem cell transplantation. TCRdb re-called the RT-PCR reads through CATT. The sample includes some 1,600 delta-chain clones, less than 5.5% seen only once; the top ten take about 13%. Sequencing input: gamma-delta T cells. All receptors come from a human donor. It is not recorded whose cells these are; they may come from a transplant donor.

By sample share, this clone is medium-sized (0.01 to 0.1%). The chain combines TRDV2 with TRDJ1, with D possibly TRDD3 on 10 matching bases. Trimming left V 3 bases short and J 2 bases short, with 48 bases between. This CDR3 spans 26 amino acids. Germline V gene data show CDR1 as GEAIGNYY and CDR2 as EKD. The CDR3 sequence: CACDPLNGLPTRSDTLGDAGTDKLIF. The CDR3, as DNA: TGTGCCTGTGACCCACTAAACGGCCTTCCTACGAGGTCAGACACACTGGGGGATGCGGGAACCGATAAACTCATCTTT.

In its sample, this clone was seen a few times. J is TRDJ3 and V is TRDV2, with D unclear. CDR1 GEAIGNYY and CDR2 EKD come from the germline V gene. Trimming removed 0 bases at V and 0 bases at J, with 11 bases between. There are 18 residues in the CDR3. This CDR3 is CACDTVVESSWDTRQMFF. The DNA of the CDR3 is TGTGCCTGTGACACCGTGGTGGAGAGCTCCTGGGACACCCGACAGATGTTTTTC.

This clone is classed as large. At the DNA level, this CDR3 is encoded by other sequences in the same sample as well. This sequence joins TRDV2 and TRDJ1; 12 positions match TRDD3. After removal of 4 bases from V and 0 bases from J, the junction contained 17 bases not matched to a gene. This CDR3 comprises 20 residues. Germline V gene data show CDR1 as GEAIGNYY and CDR2 as EKD. The CDR3 protein is CACDKVLGDTKLLYTDKLIF. CDR3 nucleotide sequence: TGTGCCTGTGATAAGGTACTGGGGGATACCAAGCTACTGTACACCGATAAACTCATCTTT.

This clone ranks as medium-sized (0.01 to 0.1%). This chain uses TRDV2 with TRDJ3; maybe TRDD3 (5 bases). Trimming took off 2 bases at V and 0 bases at J, with 10 bases between the two ends. The CDR3 is made up of 17 amino acids. Germline CDR1 reads GEAIGNYY; CDR2 reads EKD. DNA of the CDR3: TGTGCCTGTGACATTACCGGGGACTCCTGGGACACCCGACAGATGTTTTTC. It codes for CACDITGDSWDTRQMFF.

In this sample, this clone turned up a few times. This may be a read error, as it is one base from a much larger clone. This sequence joins TRDV2 and TRDJ1, with 12 bases that match TRDD3. CDR1 GEAIGNYY and CDR2 EKD come from the germline V gene. The CDR3 has 17 residues. CDR3 DNA: TGTGCCTGTGGCACCTTACTGGGGGATACAGTGGGCGATAAACTCATCTTT. Its protein product is CACGTLLGDTVGDKLIF.

On this clone itself: A much larger clonotype is one base distant, so this may be a read error. The chain combines TRDV2 with TRDJ2; TRDD3 matches at 9 bases. The CDR3 runs 15 residues. The germline V gene encodes CDR1 GEAIGNYY and CDR2 EKD. DNA for the CDR3: TGTGCCCGTGACACTTGGGGGATAAACGGGACACAACTCTTCTTT. This sequence encodes CARDTWGINGTQLFF.

This clone is large by share. Other DNA sequences in this sample translate to the same CDR3. This chain links TRDV2 with TRDJ1; 7 nucleotides match TRDD3. The trim removed 0 bases at V and 1 base at J, leaving 10 bases unmatched. Per germline, CDR1 GEAIGNYY and CDR2 EKD. The CDR3 runs 17 residues. The CDR3 is CACDTVGDIRRTDKLIF. The CDR3 DNA is TGTGCCTGTGACACCGTTGGGGATATAAGACGCACCGATAAACTCATCTTT.

By share of the sample, this clone is large. The J gene is TRDJ1, the V gene TRDV2, with D unresolved. Germline loops: CDR1 GEAIGNYY, CDR2 EKD. This CDR3 has 18 amino acids. V was cut by 4 bases and J by 1 base, with 24 bases left in between. The CDR3, as DNA: TGTGCCTGTGAACCCGTTAGAGGGAATGAACCGTCCACCGATAAACTCATCTTT. This gives the protein CACEPVRGNEPSTDKLIF.

By sample fraction, this clone is medium-sized. The V call is TRDV2, the J call TRDJ1, with 9 bases aligning to TRDD3. Trimming at V came to 0 bases and at J to 0 bases, leaving 10 bases not matched to a gene. The CDR3 runs to 18 residues. CDR1 GEAIGNYY and CDR2 EKD come from the germline V gene. Here the CDR3 reads CACDTVSGGYPYTDKLIF. CDR3 DNA: TGTGCCTGTGACACCGTCTCCGGGGGATACCCGTACACCGATAAACTCATCTTT.

Points on this clone: With a far larger clone one base away, a read error is the likely cause. In the same sample, other DNA sequences code for this CDR3. The chain uses TRDV2 and TRDJ1; 11 nucleotides align to TRDD3. The germline V gene encodes CDR1 GEAIGNYY and CDR2 EKD. Trimming cost V 4 bases and J 0 bases; bases outside gene matches: 18. CDR3 size: 20 residues. The DNA for the CDR3 is TGTGCCTGTGATAAGGTGCTGGGGGATACCAAGCTACTGTACACCGATAAACTCATCTTT. Translation: CACDKVLGDTKLLYTDKLIF.

With regard to this clone: The junction and the germline gene differ at one end; a read error may be behind it. V usage is TRDV2 and J usage is TRDJ1, with D perhaps matching TRDD3 (6 bases). The germline gives CDR1 GEAIGNYY, CDR2 EKD. CDR3 length: 16 amino acids. The CDR3 bases are TGTGCCCGTGACACTTTATCGGGGGAGGCCACCGATAAACTCATCTTT. It translates to CARDTLSGEATDKLIF.

With respect to this clone: One base away lies a much larger clone, so this may be a sequencing read error. The rearrangement uses TRDV2 and TRDJ3; the match to TRDD3 covers 9 bases. Germline assignment: CDR1 GEAIGNYY and CDR2 EKD. The CDR3 sequence is 21 residues long. The CDR3 nucleotides are TGTGCCTGTGACACCGTCGCAACTGGGGGACCCAGCACCTGGTACACCCGACAGATGTTTTTC. This gives the protein CACDTVATGGPSTWYTRQMFF.

On this clone: A single base separates this from a much larger clone, so it may be a read error. The J gene is TRDJ1, the V gene TRDV2; D is perhaps TRDD3 (10 bases). TCRdb supplies no J gene; here it was assigned by aligning the nucleotide sequence to germline. Germline loops: CDR1 GEAIGNYY, CDR2 EKD. The CDR3 is 26 residues long. V lost 3 bases and J 6 bases, leaving 52 bases between the germline ends. The CDR3 nucleotides are TGTGCCTGTGACCCACTAAACGGCCTTCCTACGAGGTCAGACACACTGGGGGATGCGGGAACCTATAAACTCATCTTT. Protein sequence: CACDPLNGLPTRSDTLGDAGTYKLIF.

This clone qualifies as medium-sized. Other DNA sequences in the sample encode the same CDR3. This chain joins TRDV2 and TRDJ1; 8 bases fit TRDD3. V shed 0 bases, J shed 3 bases, and the junction held 5 bases outside the gene matches. The CDR3 is made up of 15 amino acids. Germline assignment: CDR1 GEAIGNYY and CDR2 EKD. CDR3 region: CACDTVGDTADKLIF. CDR3 nucleotide sequence: TGTGCCTGTGACACCGTAGGGGATACCGCCGATAAACTCATCTTT.

Within the sample, this clone is large. This sample also contains other DNA sequences that code for the same CDR3. The chain couples TRDV2 to TRDJ1; 9 nucleotides align to TRDD3. The germline V gene has CDR1 GEAIGNYY and CDR2 EKD. V was clipped by 0 bases and J by 8 bases; unmatched bases: 12. This CDR3 comprises 16 residues. CDR3 sequence reads: CACDTVSPTGGKKLIF. CDR3 nucleotide sequence: TGTGCCTGTGACACCGTCTCTCCGACTGGGGGAAAAAAACTCATCTTT.

Note on this clone: Given a much more abundant clone one base away, this may be a read error. The rearrangement links TRDV2 to TRDJ1; 8 positions match TRDD3. Germline-derived CDR1 and CDR2 are GEAIGNYY and EKD. V was clipped by 0 bases and J by 3 bases; unmatched bases: 5. The CDR3 loop spans 15 amino acids. CDR3 sequence reads: CACDTHPGGPDKLIF. CDR3 nucleotides: TGTGCCTGTGACACCCACCCTGGGGGACCCGATAAACTCATCTTT.

This clone is medium-sized by share. The V gene is TRDV2, the J gene TRDJ1; 11 positions match TRDD3. Trimming removed 0 bases from V and 0 bases from J; junction bases left unmatched: 5. CDR3 size: 17 residues. CDR1 is GEAIGNYY and CDR2 is EKD in the germline V gene. CDR3 sequence: CACDTLGDTHYTDKLIF. In nucleotides, the CDR3 is TGTGCCTGTGACACCTTGGGGGATACGCATTACACCGATAAACTCATCTTT.

This clone came up a few times. A far larger clone is off by one base, so a read error is likely. Other DNA sequences in the sample encode the same CDR3. J is TRDJ1 and V is TRDV2; TRDD3 matches at 11 bases. CDR3 length: 17 residues. Unmatched junction bases numbered 10, after V lost 1 base and J lost 4 bases. The germline CDR1 and CDR2 sequences are GEAIGNYY and EKD. The CDR3 spells CACDTVGGYANGDKLIF. The CDR3 DNA sequence: TGTGCCTGTGACACTGTTGGGGGATACGCAAATGGCGATAAACTCATCTTT.

CDR3 amino acids: CACDTLPTGGRPGDTDKLIF. CDR3 in DNA: TGTGCCTGTGACACGTTACCTACTGGGGGGCGGCCGGGGGACACCGATAAACTCATCTTT. V gene TRDV2 combines with J gene TRDJ1, with 8 nucleotides matching TRDD3. The germline gives CDR1 GEAIGNYY, CDR2 EKD. The trim removed 1 base at V and 0 bases at J, leaving 18 bases unmatched. CDR3 length: 20 residues.

This clone has only a few counts. The chain recombines TRDV2 with TRDJ1; TRDD1 or TRDD3 may be the D gene (5 bases each). The CDR3 is 18 amino acids. Germline values: CDR1 GEAIGNYY, CDR2 EKD. V lost 0 bases to trimming and J lost 4 bases, with 23 bases between them. The CDR3: CACDTILKDSKVVDKLIF. The CDR3 bases are TGTGCCTGTGACACCATCCTCAAGGATAGTAAAGTGGTCGATAAACTCATCTTT.

As concerns this clone: Different DNA sequences within this sample yield the same CDR3. The chain employs TRDV2 and TRDJ1; D is possibly TRDD3 (6 bases). The V end was cut by 3 bases, the J end by 0 bases, with 22 bases between. From germline, CDR1 is GEAIGNYY and CDR2 EKD. The CDR3 has 18 amino acids. The DNA of the CDR3 is TGTGCCTGTGACTTCCTGTCCCGTGGGGGGCCCGACACCGATAAACTCATCTTT. Translating gives CACDFLSRGGPDTDKLIF.

For this clone: Possible read error: a much larger clone is one base away. At the DNA level, this CDR3 is encoded by other sequences in the same sample as well. V usage is TRDV2 and J usage is TRDJ1, with a possible D match to TRDD3 (6 bases). CDR3 length: 21 residues. CDR1 is GEAIGNYY, CDR2 EKD, per germline. The CDR3 nucleotides read TGTGCCTGTGACACCGTTTCCTCCCCTGGGGACGCCGAAGAGTACACCGATAAACTCATCTTC. This sequence encodes CACDTVSSPGDAEEYTDKLIF.

This clone came up a few times. A much larger clone sits a single nucleotide away, making a read error possible. The DNA for the CDR3 is TGTGCCTGTGACACCGTTGGGGATATAGGACGCACCGATAAACTCATCTTT. Translation: CACDTVGDIGRTDKLIF. The V and J genes are TRDV2 and TRDJ1; 7 nucleotides match TRDD3. The CDR3 is 17 residues long. V lost 0 bases to trimming and J lost 1 base; unmatched junction nucleotides: 10. CDR1 is GEAIGNYY, CDR2 EKD, per germline.

This clone is termed large (0.1 to 1%). This sample also contains other DNA sequences that code for the same CDR3. The CDR3 spells CACDTPAGGPSSWDTRQMFF. CDR3 DNA: TGTGCCTGTGACACGCCCGCTGGGGGACCCAGCTCCTGGGACACCCGACAGATGTTTTTC. J is TRDJ3 and V is TRDV2; 8 bases line up with TRDD3. Germline-derived CDR1 and CDR2 are GEAIGNYY and EKD. The CDR3 consists of 20 residues. V gave up 1 base and J gave up 0 bases; unmatched junction bases: 10.

The J gene call is TRDJ3, but no V gene call exists; the tabulated D call, TRDD3, remains unverified against the DNA. The CDR3 is 18 residues long. CDR3 DNA sequence: TGTGCCTGTGACTCCTTACTGGACAGCTCCTGGGACACCCGACAGATGTTTTTC. It codes for CACDSLLDSSWDTRQMFF.